Listed below are T cell receptor beta chains from one sample, sequenced in a study of shared clonotypes between healthy human individuals. Only in-frame clones appear in the TCRdb table, and some are missing; sequencing was by immunoSEQ multiplex PCR. The sample includes nearly 2 million clones, approximately 95% of them seen just once. The sample taken for sequencing was naive CD8+ T cells sorted from blood. These TCRs come from a man between 18 and 29 years old in good health. Both conserved end residues are part of each CDR3. The D gene is left open where the match is weak. Where a row states a size, it is once, few, many or the class of an expanded clone; other rows omit it.

V	size	J	D	DNA	CDR3
TRBV27	NA	TRBJ2-7	NA	TGTGCCAGCAGTTTAGGTTCGTCGGTGGAGCAGTACTTC	CASSLGSSVEQYF
TRBV2	NA	TRBJ2-7	NA	TGTGCCAGCAGCGACCCCCAGGCTAGCGCCTCCTACGAGCAGTACTTC	CASSDPQASASYEQYF
TRBV11-3	NA	TRBJ2-7	TRBD2	TGTGCCAGCAGCCCCCGGGGTCTAGCGGGAACGGACGAGCAGTACTTC	CASSPRGLAGTDEQYF
TRBV27	NA	TRBJ1-6	TRBD1	TGTGCCAGCAGTTTATCACCCGGGACAGGTTATTCACCCCTCCACTTT	CASSLSPGTGYSPLHF
TRBV27	NA	TRBJ2-7	TRBD2	TGTGCCAGCAGTTTAGGCCCCTCTAGCGGGAGGCGGTACGAGCAGTACTTC	CASSLGPSSGRRYEQYF
TRBV9	NA	TRBJ2-3	NA	TGTGCCAGCAGCGTAGTAGAAACGGGGACCACAGATACGCAGTATTTT	CASSVVETGTTDTQYF
TRBV10-3	NA	TRBJ2-5	NA	TGTGCCATCAGTGACCTAGCATCAGAGACCCAGTACTTC	CAISDLASETQYF
TRBV4-3	NA	TRBJ2-1	NA	TGCGCCAGCAGCCAAGGGGTCGGCGTGAGCTCCTACAATGAGCAGTTCTTC	CASSQGVGVSSYNEQFF
TRBV11-2	once	TRBJ1-2	NA	TGTGCCAGCAGCCAGGGGTTTGGCTACACCTTC	CASSQGFGYTF
TRBV7-6	NA	TRBJ2-7	TRBD1	TGTGCCAGCAGCTTAGCCCGACAGGGGGTAGGCGAGCAGTACTTC	CASSLARQGVGEQYF
TRBV5-4	NA	TRBJ2-5	TRBD2	TGTGCCAGCAGCTTCCGCTCAGGGGGACTAGCGGGAGAGGGGACCCAGTACTTC	CASSFRSGGLAGEGTQYF
TRBV11-2	NA	TRBJ2-3	NA	TGTGCCAGCAGCCCGAGACCCACAGATACGCAGTATTTT	CASSPRPTDTQYF
TRBV11-2	NA	TRBJ2-3	TRBD2	TGTGCCAGCAGCTTCGAAACTCGGACTAGCCTCAGCACAGATACGCAGTATTTT	CASSFETRTSLSTDTQYF
TRBV30	NA	TRBJ2-7	NA	TGTGCCTGGAGTGATCAAGGGGAGCAGTACTTC	CAWSDQGEQYF
TRBV6-5	NA	TRBJ2-1	TRBD1	TGTGCCAGCGACCGGACAGGGGCAGGCAATGAGCAGTTCTTC	CASDRTGAGNEQFF
TRBV5-5	NA	TRBJ2-7	TRBD1	TGTGCCAGCAGCTTGGACAGGGGGACCTACGAGCAGTACTTC	CASSLDRGTYEQYF
TRBV5-6	NA	TRBJ1-1	TRBD1	TGTGCCAGCAGGTGGGGGACAGGGGCCACTGAAGCTTTCTTT	CASRWGTGATEAFF
TRBV7-9	NA	TRBJ2-1	TRBD2	TGTGCCAGCAGCGTGGGACTAGCGGGAGCGAATTCCTACAATGAGCAGTTCTTC	CASSVGLAGANSYNEQFF
TRBV19	NA	TRBJ1-4	NA	TGTGCCAGTAGTATAGATCACCGGGATGTCGAAAAACTGTTTTTT	CASSIDHRDVEKLFF
TRBV13	NA	TRBJ2-7	NA	TGTGCCAGCAGCTTATTACTAACAACGGGGAACGGCGAGCAGTACTTC	CASSLLLTTGNGEQYF
TRBV7-9	NA	TRBJ1-1	NA	TGTGCCAGCAGATCCCCACGCTTGGGAGAGCAGAACACTGAAGCTTTCTTT	CASRSPRLGEQNTEAFF
TRBV19	NA	TRBJ1-1	NA	TGTGCCAGTAGCCTTCAAACGGGGGCTTTCTTT	CASSLQTGAFF
TRBV6-4	NA	TRBJ1-1	NA	TGTGCCAGCAGTGAGGGCGGAGCTGAAGCTTTCTTT	CASSEGGAEAFF
TRBV28	NA	TRBJ2-5	NA	TGTGCCAGCAGTTCCCCGTTGGGGATGGAGACCCAGTACTTC	CASSSPLGMETQYF
TRBV27	NA	TRBJ2-7	TRBD2	TGTGCCAGCAGTCAACTAGCGGGGGGGCCCTACGAGCAGTACTTC	CASSQLAGGPYEQYF
TRBV30	NA	TRBJ2-3	NA	TGTGCCTGGAGTACTCTTACAGGCACAGATACGCAGTATTTT	CAWSTLTGTDTQYF
TRBV19	once	TRBJ2-7	TRBD2	TGTGCCAGTAGTATAACTAGCGGGGACCTCTACGAGCAGTACTTC	CASSITSGDLYEQYF
TRBV6-5	NA	TRBJ2-5	TRBD2	TGTGCCAGCAGTTACACTCGTACGCTAGCGGGGGAGACCCAGTACTTC	CASSYTRTLAGETQYF
TRBV10-3	NA	TRBJ2-7	TRBD1	TGTGCCATCAGTGAGTCGACAGGGGAAGGCTACGAGCAGTACTTC	CAISESTGEGYEQYF
TRBV30	few	TRBJ1-2	TRBD1	TGTGCCTGGAGTGGGACAGGCTATGGCTACACCTTC	CAWSGTGYGYTF
TRBV7-9	NA	TRBJ2-1	TRBD1	TGTGCCAGCAGCATGGGACAGGGTCTGAATGAGCAGTTCTTC	CASSMGQGLNEQFF
TRBV7-8	NA	TRBJ2-1	TRBD2	TGTGCCAGCAGCCATGGACTAGCGGGAGGGGTAGTCTACAATGAGCAGTTCTTC	CASSHGLAGGVVYNEQFF
TRBV28	NA	TRBJ2-1	NA	TGTGCCAGCAGTTCGGATCGGAATGAGCAGTTCTTC	CASSSDRNEQFF
TRBV29-1	once	TRBJ2-1	TRBD2	TGCAGCGTTGAAGGAACAGCGGGGCAATACAATGAGCAGTTCTTC	CSVEGTAGQYNEQFF
TRBV2	NA	TRBJ2-5	NA	TGTGCCAGCAGTGAGATTAGTTCGGGAGCTTTTACGGAGACCCAGTACTTC	CASSEISSGAFTETQYF
TRBV13	NA	TRBJ2-5	TRBD2	TGTGCCAGCAGCTCGGAGACTAGCGGGGGTCAAGAGACCCAGTACTTC	CASSSETSGGQETQYF
TRBV10-3	NA	TRBJ2-7	TRBD1	TGTGCCATCAGTACGGACAGGGACGAGCAGTACTTC	CAISTDRDEQYF
TRBV5-4	NA	TRBJ1-2	NA	TGTGCCAGCAGCTTACGGGGGGCGGACTATGGCTACACCTTC	CASSLRGADYGYTF
TRBV6-5	NA	TRBJ2-1	NA	TGTGCCAGCAGTTACTCGGCTGAGAGCAATGAGCAGTTCTTC	CASSYSAESNEQFF
TRBV19	once	TRBJ1-5	NA	TGTGCCAGTAGTATAGATGTTGAAGACACACTCCAGCATTTT	CASSIDVEDTLQHF
TRBV6-5	NA	TRBJ2-5	NA	TGTGCCAGCAGTGGGGACCAAGAGACCCAGTACTTC	CASSGDQETQYF
TRBV7-2	NA	TRBJ1-2	NA	TGTGCCAGCAGCTTAGTACAGGACTATGGCTACACCTTC	CASSLVQDYGYTF
TRBV7-9	NA	TRBJ1-4	TRBD1	TGTGCCAGCAGCCCGCTCCTTCATTCAGGGGGCGTTAATGAAAAACTGTTTTTT	CASSPLLHSGGVNEKLFF
TRBV9	NA	TRBJ2-7	TRBD2	TGTGCCAGCAGCGCCGGGACTAGCGTTAGCTCCTACGAGCAGTACTTC	CASSAGTSVSSYEQYF
TRBV27	NA	TRBJ2-7	NA	TGTGCCAGCAGTTCCCCGGGACGGCTGATTTACGAGCAGTACTTC	CASSSPGRLIYEQYF
TRBV4-1	NA	TRBJ1-3	NA	TGCGCCACCCTCCACCGGTATTGGCGCTCTGGAAACACCATATATTTT	CATLHRYWRSGNTIYF
TRBV9	once	TRBJ2-7	NA	TGTGCCAGCAGCGTAGCTGAGGGCTACGAGCAGTACTTC	CASSVAEGYEQYF
TRBV9	NA	TRBJ2-7	NA	TGTGCCAGCAGCGTAGGCATTAGCGGCTACGAGCAGTACTTC	CASSVGISGYEQYF
TRBV2	NA	TRBJ2-7	TRBD2	TGTGCCAGCAGTTTTACTAGCGACTACGAGCAGTACTTC	CASSFTSDYEQYF
TRBV7-2	once	TRBJ2-3	NA	TGTGCCAGCAGCTTAGCCACAGGTACCTACACAGATACGCAGTATTTT	CASSLATGTYTDTQYF
TRBV6-5	NA	TRBJ1-1	NA	TGTGCCAGCAGTAGCTGGGGGCAGACTGAAGCTTTCTTT	CASSSWGQTEAFF